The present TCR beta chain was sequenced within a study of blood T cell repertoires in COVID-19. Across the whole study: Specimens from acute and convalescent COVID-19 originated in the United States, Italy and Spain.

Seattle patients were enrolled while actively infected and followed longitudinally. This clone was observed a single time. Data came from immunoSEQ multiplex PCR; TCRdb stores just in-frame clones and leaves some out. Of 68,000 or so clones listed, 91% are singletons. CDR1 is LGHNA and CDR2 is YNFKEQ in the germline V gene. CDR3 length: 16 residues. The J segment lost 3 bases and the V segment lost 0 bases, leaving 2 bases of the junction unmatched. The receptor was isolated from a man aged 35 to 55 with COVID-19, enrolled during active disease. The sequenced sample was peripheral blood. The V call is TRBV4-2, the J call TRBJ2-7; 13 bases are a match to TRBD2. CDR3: CASSQELAGGLYEQYF. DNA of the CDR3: TGTGCCAGCAGCCAAGAACTAGCGGGGGGGCTCTACGAGCAGTACTTC.